The 5 T cell receptor beta chains in this list originate from one sample, sequenced in a study of blood T cells in healthy people across ages. Alongside a J-beta primer mix, a sample-barcoded 5' primer served in a second PCR lasting roughly 7 to 11 cycles. TCRdb fed the 5' RACE reads into MiXCR, producing one record per CDR3 protein. The profile shows around 280,000 distinct CDR3 sequences, around 30% of them singletons. The sequencing input was blood. The source is a woman between 70 and 85 years old in good health.

The genes are TRBV20-1 and TRBJ2-6, with unresolved D. Trimming pared 1 base from V and 0 bases from J, leaving 7 bases between. The CDR3 has 15 residues. Germline V gene sequence: CDR1 DFQATT, CDR2 SNEGSKA (reference sequence). DNA for the CDR3: TGCAGTGCTAGAGGCAAAACCTCTGGGGCCAACGTCCTGACTTTC. Amino acids: CSARGKTSGANVLTF.

The J gene is TRBJ2-1, the V gene TRBV24-1; unclear D gene. Germline lookup yields CDR1 KGHDR and CDR2 SFDVKD. V lost 5 bases and J 10 bases, leaving 11 bases between the germline ends. The CDR3 has 12 residues. For the CDR3, the DNA is TGTGCCACCAGTGTCCTGGGGTGGGAGCAGTTCTTC. It specifies CATSVLGWEQFF.

This clonotype appeared many times. The V and J genes are TRBV28 and TRBJ2-7, with 7 bases that match TRBD1. The CDR3 loop spans 16 amino acids. Germline loops: CDR1 MDHEN, CDR2 SYDVKM. The junction had 11 bases not matched to a gene; V was cut back by 3 bases and J by 3 bases. The CDR3 DNA reads TGTGCCAGCAGTTTGCCCGGGACAGTAACCGTCTACGAGCAGTACTTC. Translated: CASSLPGTVTVYEQYF.

This chain links TRBV7-2 with TRBJ2-2, with 7 nucleotides matching TRBD2. The CDR3 is made up of 17 amino acids. The V segment lost 3 bases and the J segment 6 bases; nucleotides outside the gene matches: 13. Germline values: CDR1 SGHTA, CDR2 FQGNSA. CDR3 sequence: CASSFGRRELFSGELFF. CDR3 in DNA: TGTGCCAGCAGCTTTGGCAGGCGGGAGTTGTTTTCCGGGGAGCTGTTTTTT.

The V gene is TRBV5-1, the J gene TRBJ2-2, with 8 positions matching TRBD2. This CDR3 has 16 amino acids. Germline CDR1 is SGHRS and CDR2 is YFSETQ. Trimming removed 4 bases from V and 5 bases from J; junction bases left unmatched: 10. CDR3 DNA: TGCGCCAGCAGCGAGGGGAGCGGGAGACTAACCGGGGAGCTGTTTTTT. It codes for CASSEGSGRLTGELFF. Based on the CDR3 plus reference TRBV5-1 and TRBJ2-2, the full variable domain is KAGVTQTPRYLIKTRGQQVTLSCSPISGHRSVSWYQQTPGQGLQFLFEYFSETQRNKGNFPGRFSGRQFSNSRSEMNVSTLELGDSALYLCASSEGSGRLTGELFFGEGSRLTVL.